The entry below gives a single TCR beta chain sequence along with its context. This specimen comes from a study of blood T cell repertoires in COVID-19. Participant age was roughly 18 to 95 years, and participants resided in roughly 24 US areas. TCRdb keeps only in-frame clones here, not all; method: immunoSEQ multiplex PCR. The sample shows about 480,000 clones, 85% to 90% of them seen only once. Material for sequencing was PBMCs or T cells enriched from blood (not recorded which). The receptor was derived from a woman aged 40 to 50 who had recovered from COVID-19.

CDR3 in DNA: TGTGCCAGCTCACCGTGGCAGCGCCTGAACACTGAAGCTTTCTTT. Its protein product is CASSPWQRLNTEAFF. This chain connects TRBV18 to TRBJ1-1; D uncertain. In germline, CDR1 is KGHSH, CDR2 LQKENI. V shed 3 bases and J shed 0 bases, with 11 bases lying between them. This CDR3 contains 15 residues.